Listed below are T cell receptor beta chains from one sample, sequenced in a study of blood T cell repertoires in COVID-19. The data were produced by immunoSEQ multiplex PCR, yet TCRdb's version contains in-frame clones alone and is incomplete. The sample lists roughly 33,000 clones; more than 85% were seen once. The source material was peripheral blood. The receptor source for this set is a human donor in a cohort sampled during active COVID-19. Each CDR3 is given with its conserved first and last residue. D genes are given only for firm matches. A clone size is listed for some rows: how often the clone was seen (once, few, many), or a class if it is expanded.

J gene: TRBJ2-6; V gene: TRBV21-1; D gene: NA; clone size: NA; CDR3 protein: CASSKEGQVSGANVLTF; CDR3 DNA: TGTGCCAGCAGCAAAGAAGGACAGGTCTCTGGGGCCAACGTCCTGACTTTC
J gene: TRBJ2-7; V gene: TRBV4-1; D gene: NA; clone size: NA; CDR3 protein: CASSLGRGTLTYEQYF; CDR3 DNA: TGCGCCAGCAGCCTAGGGAGGGGGACACTAACCTACGAGCAGTACTTC
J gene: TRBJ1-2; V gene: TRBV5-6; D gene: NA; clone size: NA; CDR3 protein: CASSLGQVYGYTF; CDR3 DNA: TGTGCCAGCAGCTTGGGACAGGTCTATGGCTACACCTTC
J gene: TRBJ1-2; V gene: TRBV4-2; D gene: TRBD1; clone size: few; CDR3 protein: CASSQERTGSYGYTF; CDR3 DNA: TGTGCCAGCAGCCAAGAACGGACAGGGTCCTATGGCTACACCTTC
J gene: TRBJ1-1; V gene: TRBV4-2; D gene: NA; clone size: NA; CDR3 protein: CASSQEKGLAEAFF; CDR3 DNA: TGTGCCAGCAGCCAAGAAAAAGGTCTAGCTGAAGCTTTCTTT
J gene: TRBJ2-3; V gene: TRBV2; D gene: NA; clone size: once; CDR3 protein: CASSSDTQYF; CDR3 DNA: TGTGCCAGCTCCTCAGATACGCAGTATTTT
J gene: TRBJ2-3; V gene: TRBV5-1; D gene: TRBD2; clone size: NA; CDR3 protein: CASSVSGGPTSTDTQYF; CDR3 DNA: TGCGCCAGCAGCGTTTCGGGAGGGCCGACTAGCACAGATACGCAGTATTTT
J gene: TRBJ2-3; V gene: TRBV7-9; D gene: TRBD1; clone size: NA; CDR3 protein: CASSSGTGLRVSTDTQYF; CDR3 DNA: TGTGCCAGCAGCTCCGGGACAGGGCTTAGGGTTAGCACAGATACGCAGTATTTT
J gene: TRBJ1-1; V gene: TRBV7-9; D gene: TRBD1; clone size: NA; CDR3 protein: CASSPAGQGVEAFF; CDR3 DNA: TGTGCCAGCAGCCCCGCGGGACAGGGGGTAGAAGCTTTCTTT
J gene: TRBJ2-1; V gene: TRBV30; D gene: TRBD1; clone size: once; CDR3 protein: CAWSVKGGRNEQFF; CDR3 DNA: TGTGCCTGGAGTGTAAAAGGGGGCCGAAATGAGCAGTTCTTC
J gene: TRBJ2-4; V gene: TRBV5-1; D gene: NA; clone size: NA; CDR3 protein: CASSSAIGDKNIQYF; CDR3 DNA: TGCGCCAGCAGCTCCGCTATAGGGGATAAAAACATTCAGTACTTC
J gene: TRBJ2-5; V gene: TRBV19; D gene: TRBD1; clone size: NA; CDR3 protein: CASSIAGTGEETQYF; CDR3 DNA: TGTGCCAGTAGTATAGCCGGGACAGGGGAAGAGACCCAGTACTTC
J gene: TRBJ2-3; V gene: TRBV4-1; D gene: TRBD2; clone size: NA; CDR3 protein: CASKKGGLAGDTQYF; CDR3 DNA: TGCGCCAGCAAAAAGGGGGGACTAGCGGGAGATACGCAGTATTTT
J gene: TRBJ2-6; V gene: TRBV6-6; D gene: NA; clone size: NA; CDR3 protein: CASRQNNYSGANVLTF; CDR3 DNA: TGTGCCAGCCGACAGAATAACTACTCTGGGGCCAACGTCCTGACTTTC
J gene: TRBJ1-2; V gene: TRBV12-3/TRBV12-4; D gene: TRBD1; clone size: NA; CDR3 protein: CASSPGTGGGYTF; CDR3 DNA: TGTGCCAGCAGTCCCGGGACAGGGGGAGGCTACACCTTC
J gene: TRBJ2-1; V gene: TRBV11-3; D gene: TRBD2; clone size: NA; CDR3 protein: CASSQSWGGSAYNEQFF; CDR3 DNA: TGTGCCAGCAGCCAATCCTGGGGCGGGAGTGCCTACAATGAGCAGTTCTTC
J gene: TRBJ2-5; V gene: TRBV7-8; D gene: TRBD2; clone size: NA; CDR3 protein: CASTPTSGLETQYF; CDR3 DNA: TGTGCCAGCACCCCGACTAGCGGTCTAGAGACCCAGTACTTC
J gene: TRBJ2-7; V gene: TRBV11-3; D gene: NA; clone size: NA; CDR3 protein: CASSRGGGAGYEQYF; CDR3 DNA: TGTGCCAGCAGCCGAGGAGGGGGCGCCGGTTACGAGCAGTACTTC
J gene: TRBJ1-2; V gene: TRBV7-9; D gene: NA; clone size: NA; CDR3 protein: CASSVQTNYGYTF; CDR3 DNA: TGTGCCAGCAGCGTTCAAACTAACTATGGCTACACCTTC
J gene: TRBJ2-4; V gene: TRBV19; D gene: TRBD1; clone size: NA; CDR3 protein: CASSMGQGNVYIQYF; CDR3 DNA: TGTGCCAGTAGTATGGGACAGGGGAATGTATACATTCAGTACTTC
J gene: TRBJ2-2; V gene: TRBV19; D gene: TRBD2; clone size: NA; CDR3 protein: CASSITSGITGELFF; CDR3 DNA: TGTGCCAGTAGTATAACTAGCGGGATCACCGGGGAGCTGTTTTTT
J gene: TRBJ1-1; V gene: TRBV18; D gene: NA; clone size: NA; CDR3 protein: CASSPHKNTEAFF; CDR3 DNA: TGTGCCAGCTCACCACACAAGAACACTGAAGCTTTCTTT
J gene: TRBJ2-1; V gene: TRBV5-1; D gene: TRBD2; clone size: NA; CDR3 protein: CASKGLAGPYNEQFF; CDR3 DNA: TGCGCCAGCAAAGGACTAGCGGGACCCTACAATGAGCAGTTCTTC
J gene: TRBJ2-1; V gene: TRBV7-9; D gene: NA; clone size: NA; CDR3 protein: CASSPPGVLGNEQFF; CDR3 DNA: TGTGCCAGCAGTCCCCCGGGAGTTTTGGGCAATGAGCAGTTCTTC